This T cell receptor (beta chain) was captured by sequencing in a study of blood T cell repertoires in COVID-19. Study-level background: Samples taken during acute and convalescent COVID-19 were collected in the United States, Italy and Spain. From T cells, B-cell-depleted T cells, or PBMCs came the material, which was cDNA or gDNA.

The CDR3 consists of 15 residues. The V gene's germline CDR1 is SGHTA and CDR2 FQGTGA. Trimming took 5 bases from V and 4 from J; bases not matched to a gene: 7. Original data processing: Quantification of nucleated cells was approximated via reference gene primer amplification. The assay was immunoSEQ multiplex PCR, and TCRdb's table has in-frame clones only and misses some. V and J calls and clone size follow that table, whereas D and trimming were derived from the DNA. Among 70,000 or so clones listed, 65% to 90% were seen once. The receptor's source is an older man with active or convalescent COVID-19. The chain links TRBV7-3 to TRBJ2-1, with TRBD1 identical over 8 bases. The sample comprised peripheral blood. CDR3 coding DNA: TGTGCCAGCAGCCCAACCCGGACAGGGTACAATGAGCAGTTCTTC. It encodes CASSPTRTGYNEQFF.